This note documents a single TCR beta chain sequence. This entry comes from a study of blood T cell repertoires in COVID-19. The assay was immunoSEQ multiplex PCR, and TCRdb's table has in-frame clones only and misses some. The data show about 130,000 clones, 60% to 80% seen once. Germline V CDR1 and CDR2: SGDLS, YYNGEE. V was pared by 0 bases and J by 4 bases, with 10 bases between. The CDR3 runs to 14 residues. The sequenced material came from peripheral blood. This clonotype originated in a man older than 75 with COVID-19, enrolled during active disease. The rearrangement joins TRBV9 to TRBJ1-1; D remains ambiguous. CDR3 sequence reads: CASSVGWRVTEAFF. The CDR3 nucleotides read TGTGCCAGCAGCGTAGGTTGGAGGGTCACTGAAGCTTTCTTT.